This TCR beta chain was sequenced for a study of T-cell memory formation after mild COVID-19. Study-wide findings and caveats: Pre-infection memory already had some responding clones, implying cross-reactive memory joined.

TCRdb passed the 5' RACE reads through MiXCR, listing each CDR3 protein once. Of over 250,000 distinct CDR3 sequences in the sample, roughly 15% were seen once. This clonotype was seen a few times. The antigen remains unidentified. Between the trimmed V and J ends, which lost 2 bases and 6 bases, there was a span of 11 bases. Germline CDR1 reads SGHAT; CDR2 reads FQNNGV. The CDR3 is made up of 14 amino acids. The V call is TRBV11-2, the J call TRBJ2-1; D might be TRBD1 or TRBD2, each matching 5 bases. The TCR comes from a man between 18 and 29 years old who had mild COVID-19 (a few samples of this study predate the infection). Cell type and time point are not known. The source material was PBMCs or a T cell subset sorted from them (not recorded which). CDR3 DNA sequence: TGTGCCAGCAGCTTACTGGCAGGGAGCAATGAGCAGTTCTTC. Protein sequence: CASSLLAGSNEQFF.